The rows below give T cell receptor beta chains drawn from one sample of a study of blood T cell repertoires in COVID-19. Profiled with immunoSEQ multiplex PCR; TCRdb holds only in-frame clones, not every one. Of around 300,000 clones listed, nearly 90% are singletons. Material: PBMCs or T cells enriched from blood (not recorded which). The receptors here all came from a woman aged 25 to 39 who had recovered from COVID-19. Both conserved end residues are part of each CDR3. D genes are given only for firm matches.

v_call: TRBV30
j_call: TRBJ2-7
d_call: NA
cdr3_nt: TGTGCCTGGAGTGTACTCGGGTACGGAGCCTACGAGCAGTACTTC
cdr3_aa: CAWSVLGYGAYEQYF

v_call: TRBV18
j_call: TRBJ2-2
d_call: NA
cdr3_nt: TGTGCCAGCTCACCACCGACAAGAAACACCGGGGAGCTGTTTTTT
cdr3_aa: CASSPPTRNTGELFF

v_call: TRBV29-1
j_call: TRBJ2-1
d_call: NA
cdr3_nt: TGCAGCGTGACTGAGACCAATGAGCAGTTCTTC
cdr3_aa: CSVTETNEQFF

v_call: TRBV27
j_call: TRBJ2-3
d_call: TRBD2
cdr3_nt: TGTGCCAGCAGTTCCCAGCGGGGGAGCACAGATACGCAGTATTTT
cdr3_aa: CASSSQRGSTDTQYF

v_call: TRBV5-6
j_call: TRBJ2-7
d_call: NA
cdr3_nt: TGTGCCAGCAGCTTTGGCGGAAGCTCCTACGAGCAGTACTTC
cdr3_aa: CASSFGGSSYEQYF

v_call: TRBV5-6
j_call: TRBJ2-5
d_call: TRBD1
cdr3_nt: TGTGCCAGCAGCTTCGACAGGGCGGAAGAGACCCAGTACTTC
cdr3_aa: CASSFDRAEETQYF

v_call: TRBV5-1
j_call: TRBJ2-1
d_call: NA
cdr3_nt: TGCGCCAGCATGGAGACAGGTGGGACGGTGGGGATCTACAATGAGCAGTTCTTC
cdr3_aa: CASMETGGTVGIYNEQFF

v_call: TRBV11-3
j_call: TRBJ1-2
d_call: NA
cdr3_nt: TGTGCCAGCAGCCCCCCGGGGGGGAGAAAATGTGGCTACACCTTC
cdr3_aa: CASSPPGGRKCGYTF

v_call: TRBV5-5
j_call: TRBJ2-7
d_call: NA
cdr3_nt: TGTGCCAGCAGTCCCGGAGGGACAGCCTACGAGCAGTACTTC
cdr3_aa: CASSPGGTAYEQYF

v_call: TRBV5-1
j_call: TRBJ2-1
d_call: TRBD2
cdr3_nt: TGCGCCAGCAGTTATACTAGCGGGGATGAGCAGTTCTTC
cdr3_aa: CASSYTSGDEQFF